This is a list of T cell receptor beta chains from one sample in a study of blood T cell repertoires in COVID-19. Produced via immunoSEQ multiplex PCR; TCRdb's table is partial and in-frame only. The sample records about 140,000 clones, 80% to 90% being singletons. The sample was peripheral blood. Receptors originate from a woman aged 80 or over with acute or convalescent COVID-19. CDR3s leave out the opening cysteine and the closing phenylalanine or tryptophan. A D gene is named only where the DNA matches it firmly.

v_call	j_call	d_call	cdr3_aa
TRBV3-1/TRBV3-2	TRBJ2-1	TRBD2	ASSQGGELAGQF
TRBV7-9	TRBJ1-2	TRBD1	ASSLGDRNYGYT
TRBV27	TRBJ1-2	TRBD1	ASSGGTSPGQIYGYT
TRBV14	TRBJ1-1	TRBD1	ASRIQTGVGFAF
TRBV4-3	TRBJ1-2	.	ASSQEEGGYGYT
TRBV6-1	TRBJ1-2	.	ASRRIGRGGYT
TRBV14	TRBJ1-1	TRBD1	ASSRRGRNTEAF
TRBV7-2	TRBJ1-5	.	ASSLELNQPQH
TRBV19	TRBJ1-1	.	ASSIRGRADTEAF
TRBV2	TRBJ1-1	TRBD1	ATAGTGTTEAF
TRBV3-1/TRBV3-2	TRBJ1-2	.	ASSHLTVDYGYT
TRBV7-9	TRBJ1-2	.	ASSSLTFEGYT
TRBV11-1	TRBJ1-1	TRBD1	ASSLDAGTGREAF
TRBV10-2	TRBJ1-2	.	ASSEPSREGGYT
TRBV19	TRBJ2-7	.	ASSTQIQGRGRYEQY
TRBV6-6	TRBJ1-1	.	ASSPHGEVNTEAF
TRBV29-1	TRBJ2-2	TRBD1	SVDRGTGELF
TRBV12-3/TRBV12-4	TRBJ2-5	.	ASSYVRGWTQY
TRBV7-2	TRBJ1-1	.	ASSLVGGGYTEAF
TRBV5-1	TRBJ2-1	TRBD2	ASSLLLAGAMKF
TRBV27	TRBJ1-3	.	ASKRSSGNTIY
TRBV6-5	TRBJ1-2	TRBD1	ASSSVDRGYGYT
TRBV25-1	TRBJ2-7	.	ASSEGPGIYEQY
TRBV27	TRBJ1-5	.	ASSLKGQGWSRNQPQH
TRBV14	TRBJ1-6	.	ASSQDLAGNSPLH
TRBV7-2	TRBJ2-5	TRBD2	ASAGGDRTGGETQY
TRBV5-5	TRBJ1-2	TRBD1	ASSPDRNYGYT
TRBV7-2	TRBJ2-5	.	ASSLRLVGPAQY
TRBV13	TRBJ2-5	.	ASSPKLQETQY
TRBV6-5	TRBJ2-5	TRBD2	ASTWTSGEETQY
TRBV14	TRBJ1-1	.	ASSPARDLNTEAF
TRBV6-2/TRBV6-3	TRBJ2-3	.	ASSSPREPRDTQY
TRBV7-9	TRBJ1-1	.	ASSLAGSYTEAF
TRBV3-1/TRBV3-2	TRBJ2-2	TRBD2	ASSQETGGTGELF
TRBV6-6	TRBJ2-7	TRBD1	ASSYKQGDMEY
TRBV12-3/TRBV12-4	TRBJ2-1	.	ASSFTGYNEQF
TRBV19	TRBJ1-1	TRBD1	ASSLGQGYTEAF
TRBV18	TRBJ1-6	.	ASSPVQGRFPLH
TRBV29-1	TRBJ2-3	.	SGREGGTDTQY
TRBV15	TRBJ1-4	.	ATSRDARSEKLF
TRBV5-1	TRBJ1-5	.	ASRRDASNQPQH
TRBV3-1/TRBV3-2	TRBJ2-7	.	ASSQARSSYEQY
TRBV12-3/TRBV12-4	TRBJ1-4	.	ASSLLHGEKLF
TRBV19	TRBJ1-2	TRBD1	ASSHKRGQGSVGYT
TRBV7-2	TRBJ2-3	TRBD1	ASQGATGVDTQY
TRBV21-1	TRBJ1-1	.	ASSKVPDRNTEAF
TRBV30	TRBJ2-5	TRBD1	AWTQGAGETQY